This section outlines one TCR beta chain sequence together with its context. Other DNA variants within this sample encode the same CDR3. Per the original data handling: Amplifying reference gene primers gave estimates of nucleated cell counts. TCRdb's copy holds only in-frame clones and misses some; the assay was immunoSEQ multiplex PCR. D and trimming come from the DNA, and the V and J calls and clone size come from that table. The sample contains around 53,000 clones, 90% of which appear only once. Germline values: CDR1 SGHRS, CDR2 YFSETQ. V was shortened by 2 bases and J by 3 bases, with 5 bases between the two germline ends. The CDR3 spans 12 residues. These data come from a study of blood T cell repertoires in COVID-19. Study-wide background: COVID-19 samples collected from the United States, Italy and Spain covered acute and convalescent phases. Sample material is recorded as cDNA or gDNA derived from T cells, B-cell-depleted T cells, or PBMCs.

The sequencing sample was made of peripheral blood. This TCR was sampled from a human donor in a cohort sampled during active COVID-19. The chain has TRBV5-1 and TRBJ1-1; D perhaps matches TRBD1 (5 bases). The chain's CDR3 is CASSLQDTEAFF. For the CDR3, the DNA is TGCGCCAGCAGCTTACAGGACACTGAAGCTTTCTTT.